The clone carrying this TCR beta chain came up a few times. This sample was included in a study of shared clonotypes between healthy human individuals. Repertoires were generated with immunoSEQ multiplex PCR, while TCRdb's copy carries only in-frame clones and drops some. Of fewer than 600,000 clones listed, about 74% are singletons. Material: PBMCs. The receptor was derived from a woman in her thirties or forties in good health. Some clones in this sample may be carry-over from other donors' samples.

The CDR3 bases are TGTGCCAGCGGGGGGGTCCCGGGCGTCTACACCTTC. Encoded protein: CASGGVPGVYTF. The J gene is TRBJ1-2, the V gene TRBV2; tentatively, D is TRBD1 (5 bases). CDR1 and CDR2 (germline): SNHLY, FYNNEI. V was cut by 8 bases and J by 10 bases, with 17 bases left in between. The CDR3 runs 12 residues.